Presented here are 20 T cell receptor beta chains from one specimen sequenced in a study of regulatory T cells in long-lasting Graves disease. Arm-PCR of CDR3 regions and iRepertoire HTBI primers were used to build TCR beta libraries. TCRdb independently ran MiXCR on the multiplex PCR reads; one entry per CDR3 protein. The sample holds more than 350,000 distinct CDR3 sequences, roughly 21% seen once. Time point denoted: persistent/refractory GD, antithyroid drugs over 5 years with positive TRAb. PBMCs were the source of the RNA used for TCR sequencing. The starting material was peripheral blood mononuclear cells (PBMCs), obtained when the disease was refractory, from a patient treated with antithyroid drugs. The receptors were gathered from a female donor with Graves disease.

V and J are TRBV3-1 and TRBJ1-6; no firm D call. This CDR3 is built from 14 residues. Germline CDR1 and CDR2: LGHDT and YNNKEL (reference sequence). V gave up 0 bases and J gave up 10 bases, with 10 bases separating them. The CDR3 loop is CASSQEGFRSPLHF. The CDR3 DNA sequence: TGTGCCAGCAGCCAAGAGGGGTTTCGGTCACCCCTCCACTTT.

Ten or more counts support this clonotype. CDR3 region: CASSQGPDGGQETQYF. In DNA, the CDR3 is TGTGCCAGCAGTCAGGGACCGGACGGAGGACAAGAGACCCAGTACTTC. This rearrangement joins TRBV12-3 or TRBV12-4 to TRBJ2-5, with D perhaps assigned TRBD1 or TRBD2 (5 bases each). V shed 5 bases and J shed 2 bases, with 18 bases lying between them. This CDR3 comprises 16 residues.

Many counts were recorded for this clonotype. V usage is TRBV12-3 or TRBV12-4 and J usage is TRBJ2-7; 12 nucleotides agree with TRBD2. Germline trimming cut 6 bases from V and 6 bases from J; bases unmatched to any gene: 6. CDR3 length: 14 residues. CDR3 nucleotides: TGTGCCAGCAGGGGCGGACTAGCGGGAAGCGAGCAGTACTTC. Translation gives CASRGGLAGSEQYF.

This clonotype was detected ten times or more. This chain connects TRBV24-1 to TRBJ2-7; 9 nucleotides line up with TRBD1. Looked up from germline, CDR1 is KGHDR and CDR2 is SFDVKD. This CDR3 contains 15 residues. The J segment lost 5 bases and the V segment lost 2 bases, leaving 6 bases of the junction unmatched. In DNA form, the CDR3 reads TGTGCCACCAGTGATTCTGGACAGGGGTCCAACGAGCAGTACTTC. It codes for CATSDSGQGSNEQYF.

The chain employs TRBV6-1 and TRBJ1-5; D ambiguous. Between the trimmed V and J ends, which lost 1 base and 6 bases, there was a span of 16 bases. Looked up from germline, CDR1 is MNHNS and CDR2 is SASEGT. CDR3 length: 16 residues. CDR3 sequence reads: CASSEVGFGVGQPQHF. The CDR3 DNA follows: TGTGCCAGCAGTGAAGTAGGGTTCGGGGTGGGTCAGCCCCAGCATTTT.

This clonotype was observed a few times. The chain couples TRBV5-4 to TRBJ2-5, with 8 bases aligning to TRBD1. V was clipped by 0 bases and J by 5 bases; unmatched bases: 6. The CDR3 extends over 15 amino acids. Germline CDR1 SGHNT, CDR2 YYREEE (reference sequence). For the CDR3, the DNA is TGTGCCAGCAGCTTGGCCTCAGGGGGCCGGGAGACCCAGTACTTC. It translates to CASSLASGGRETQYF.

This clonotype was seen at least ten times. V is TRBV28 and J is TRBJ2-5; D uncertain. CDR1 is MDHEN and CDR2 is SYDVKM in the germline V gene. V was clipped by 5 bases and J by 6 bases, with 10 bases between them. CDR3 length: 12 residues. DNA of the CDR3: TGTGCCAGCAGTAACTCTGGGCAGACCCAGTACTTC. Its protein product is CASSNSGQTQYF.

The chain couples TRBV30 to TRBJ1-1; no definite D call. The CDR3 extends over 12 amino acids. Trimming shortened V by 1 base and J by 1 base, and 4 bases separated the two germline ends. The V gene's germline CDR1 is GTSNPN and CDR2 SVGIG (reference sequence). The CDR3 region is CAWSAPNTEAFF. The CDR3 nucleotides read TGTGCCTGGAGTGCCCCGAACACTGAAGCTTTCTTT.

V is TRBV20-1 and J is TRBJ1-5, with 9 bases identical to TRBD1. CDR1 and CDR2 (germline): DFQATT, SNEGSKA (reference sequence). The CDR3 is 16 residues long. Losses at the gene ends were 5 bases for V and 5 bases for J; bases not matched to a gene: 13. For the CDR3, the DNA is TGCAGTGCTCCCGGTATTGGGACAGGGATTGATCAGCCCCAGCATTTT. Its translation: CSAPGIGTGIDQPQHF.

This clonotype has a single count. The CDR3: CASSLVQRETDTQYF. CDR3 DNA sequence: TGTGCCAGCAGCTTAGTTCAGCGGGAAACAGATACGCAGTATTTT. The V and J genes are TRBV11-3 and TRBJ2-3, with 7 bases that match TRBD2. With 1 base clipped from V and 3 bases from J, the junction kept 4 bases outside the gene matches. CDR1 is SGHNT, CDR2 YENEEA, per germline. CDR3 size: 15 residues. The complete variable domain, with remaining parts taken from reference TRBV11-3 and TRBJ2-3, reads EAGVVQSPRYKIIEKKQPVAFWCNPISGHNTLYWYLQNLGQGPELLIRYENEEAVDDSQLPKDRFSAERLKGVDSTLKIQPAELGDSAVYLCASSLVQRETDTQYFGPGTRLTVL.

This chain connects TRBV19 to TRBJ1-5, with 8 bases fitting TRBD1. The CDR3 covers 15 residues. Trimming at V came to 6 bases and at J to 8 bases, leaving 12 bases not matched to a gene. Germline V gene data show CDR1 as LNHDA and CDR2 as SQIVND (reference sequence). CDR3 DNA: TGTGCCAGTAGGAGACAGGGGCTTGGGAGAGAGCCCCAGCATTTT. This gives the protein CASRRQGLGREPQHF.

There are many counts of this clonotype. The chain couples TRBV28 to TRBJ2-7; 8 bases line up with TRBD1. After removal of 5 bases from V and 1 base from J, the junction contained 10 bases not matched to a gene. CDR1 and CDR2 from the germline V gene are MDHEN and SYDVKM. The CDR3 is made up of 16 amino acids. CDR3 coding DNA: TGTGCCAGCAGTCCAGCATCGACAGGGGTGTCCTACGAGCAGTACTTC. Its translation is CASSPASTGVSYEQYF. Full variable domain (remainder filled in from reference TRBV28 and TRBJ2-7): DVKVTQSSRYLVKRTGEKVFLECVQDMDHENMFWYRQDPGLGLRLIYFSYDVKMKEKGDIPEGYSVSREKKERFSLILESASTNQTSMYLCASSPASTGVSYEQYFGPGTRLTVT.

This clonotype was detected a few times. The chain combines TRBV5-8 with TRBJ1-5; D is possibly TRBD1 (5 bases). CDR3 length: 16 residues. CDR1 and CDR2 from the germline V gene are SGHTS and YDEGEE. With 1 base removed from V and 0 bases from J, the gap between germline ends came to 11 bases. The CDR3 DNA is TGTGCCAGCAGCTTGTCTCGCGGGACTAGCAATCAGCCCCAGCATTTT. Translating it yields CASSLSRGTSNQPQHF.

The table lists this clonotype with many counts. The rearrangement links TRBV27 to TRBJ2-5; 10 nucleotides match TRBD1. Trimming removed 3 bases from V and 2 bases from J; junction bases left unmatched: 6. The CDR3 runs to 16 residues. Per germline, CDR1 MNHEY and CDR2 SMNVEV (reference sequence). Written as DNA, the CDR3 is TGTGCCAGCAGTTTGTTAGGGACAGGGGAACAAGAGACCCAGTACTTC. Its translation is CASSLLGTGEQETQYF.

The table lists this clonotype with many counts. The chain carries TRBV6-2 or TRBV6-3 and TRBJ1-5, with 7 bases lining up with TRBD1. This CDR3 comprises 15 residues. V was clipped by 0 bases and J by 4 bases; unmatched bases: 3. CDR1 and CDR2 from the germline V gene are MNHEY and SVGEGT. CDR3 in DNA: TGTGCCAGCAGTTACTCGGGACAGAATAATCAGCCCCAGCATTTT. Translating it yields CASSYSGQNNQPQHF.

This clonotype was picked up many times. The V gene is TRBV28, the J gene TRBJ1-6; 8 bases map to TRBD1. V shed 6 bases, J shed 7 bases, and the junction held 5 bases outside the gene matches. Per germline, CDR1 MDHEN and CDR2 SYDVKM. CDR3 size: 14 residues. The chain's CDR3 is CASSLRTGNSPLHF. The CDR3 DNA reads TGTGCCAGCAGCCTTCGGACAGGGAATTCACCCCTCCACTTT. The full variable domain, rest sourced from reference TRBV28 and TRBJ1-6, is DVKVTQSSRYLVKRTGEKVFLECVQDMDHENMFWYRQDPGLGLRLIYFSYDVKMKEKGDIPEGYSVSREKKERFSLILESASTNQTSMYLCASSLRTGNSPLHFGNGTRLTVT.

The chain employs TRBV6-5 and TRBJ2-6, with D possibly being TRBD2 (5 bases). CDR3 length equals 19 residues. Trimming took 0 bases from V and 0 from J, leaving 15 bases between them. The germline CDR1 and CDR2 sequences are MNHEY and SVGAGI. The CDR3 DNA reads TGTGCCAGCAGTTACTCGATATTACCGGGATCCTCTGGGGCCAACGTCCTGACTTTC. Residues: CASSYSILPGSSGANVLTF.

V usage is TRBV11-2 and J usage is TRBJ1-2, with TRBD1 as a possible D gene (5 bases). V dropped 3 bases and J dropped 6 bases, with 17 bases sitting between them. Germline CDR1 SGHAT, CDR2 FQNNGV. The CDR3 contains 15 residues. This CDR3 reads CASSLGRGFWNGYTF. The CDR3 DNA sequence: TGTGCCAGCAGCTTGGGGAGGGGTTTTTGGAATGGCTACACCTTC.

This clonotype has just a few counts. V gene TRBV20-1 combines with J gene TRBJ2-5, with D maybe TRBD2 (5 bases). The CDR3 length is 13 residues. V lost 0 bases and J lost 7, with 12 bases in between. Germline loops: CDR1 DFQATT, CDR2 SNEGSKA (reference sequence). CDR3 residues: CSAREVGGVTQYF. The CDR3 nucleotides read TGCAGTGCTAGAGAAGTTGGAGGAGTGACCCAGTACTTC.

The V and J genes are TRBV19 and TRBJ1-1; D might be TRBD1 (6 bases). The CDR3 spans 12 residues. V shed 7 bases and J shed 5 bases, with 11 bases lying between them. Germline V lookup: CDR1 LNHDA, CDR2 SQIVND (reference sequence). As DNA, the CDR3 is TGTGCCAGTAATAGGGGGGCGACTGAAGCTTTCTTT. Its protein is CASNRGATEAFF.